This TCR beta chain is from a study of cytomegalovirus exposure and HLA in healthy donors. The PCR had 60 Vbeta and 13 Jbeta primers. Sequencing was performed with immunoSEQ multiplex PCR; in TCRdb, only in-frame clones are kept and a portion is missing. The table lists some 130,000 clones, around three quarters of them singletons. Germline CDR1 MRHNA, CDR2 SNTAGT. The germline V and J ends were trimmed by 5 bases and 6 bases, with 12 bases remaining between them. The length of the CDR3 is 13 residues. V is TRBV6-4 and J is TRBJ2-3; D remains unclear. Input material: PBMCs. This sequence was found in a man between 18 and 29 years old in good health and CMV-seronegative. CDR3 sequence: CASSKRGGDTQYF. The DNA for the CDR3 is TGTGCCAGCAGTAAACGAGGTGGGGATACGCAGTATTTT.